Sequencing of this T cell receptor beta chain was carried out in a study of metastatic and nonmetastatic thyroid tumors. About the research overall: Across blood and tumor or nodule tissue, repertoires from malignant and benign thyroid patients were compared with one another.

This clone showed up just a few times. Antigen: not known. The entire patient cohort was treatment-naive prior to thyroid surgery. Study results and limitations: Compared with benign nodules, malignant thyroid tumors were reported to have significantly higher TCR beta diversity in both blood and tumor.

Original processing methods: A distant-metastasis classifier for papillary thyroid cancer was built using CDR3 differences across clinicopathological groups. TCRdb reassembled clones from the PCR reads with MiXCR. TCRdb's processing, not the authors' own work, is the source of the V and J calls. The table shows about 13,000 clones, with about 34% occurring only once. The sequencing sample was made of tumor tissue. This TCR was sampled from a male donor with papillary thyroid cancer or a benign thyroid nodule (not recorded which). Some clones in this sample may be carry-over from other donors' samples.

The DNA of the CDR3 is TGTGCCAGCAGCCAAGATATTGGGCAGGGAGGCTATGGCTACACCTTC. Translating gives CASSQDIGQGGYGYTF. This chain joins TRBV3-1 and TRBJ1-2; weak D call: TRBD1 (5 bases). There are 16 residues in the CDR3. Germline CDR1 is LGHDT and CDR2 is YNNKEL (reference sequence). Trimming left V 0 bases short and J 4 bases short, with 15 bases between.